This T cell receptor (beta chain) stems from a study of T cells in Graves' hyperthyroidism and ophthalmopathy. Exclusions: uncontrolled infection, other autoimmune disease, pregnancy, lactation. Amplified TCR beta CDR3 regions came from RNA transcripts. First-round RT-PCR of the TCR CDR3 relied on the HTBI primer set. TCRdb redid the calling of the multiplex PCR reads with MiXCR, one entry per CDR3 protein. The table shows roughly 580,000 distinct CDR3 sequences, with 46% occurring only once. Study-wide points: Model predictions of ophthalmopathy came a median approximately 6.2 months before onset. Blood also held most thyroid clonotypes expanded beyond 0.001.

This clonotype was seen many times. Its cognate antigen is unknown. The specimen sequenced was peripheral blood or thyroid tissue (not recorded which). This receptor was taken from a woman younger than 30 with Graves' hyperthyroidism.

DNA for the CDR3: TGTGCCAGCAGCTTTTTAGCAATGGAGACCCAGTACTTC. Its translation: CASSFLAMETQYF. This chain connects TRBV7-9 to TRBJ2-5; D unclear. The length of the CDR3 is 13 residues. V shed 3 bases and J shed 5 bases, with 10 bases lying between them. Germline CDR1 reads SEHNR; CDR2 reads FQNEAQ (reference sequence). The full variable domain, rest sourced from reference TRBV7-9 and TRBJ2-5, is DTGVSQNPRHKITKRGQNVTFRCDPISEHNRLYWYRQTLGQGPEFLTYFQNEAQLEKSRLLSDRFSAERPKGSFSTLEIQRTEQGDSAMYLCASSFLAMETQYFGPGTRLLVL.